Each of the 18 T cell receptor beta chains below was sequenced from the same sample in a study of CD4 T cells in relation to SARS-CoV-2 and coronaviruses. The unexposed donors gave CD4+ T cells in about 2010-2018, prior to COVID-19. CD4+ T cells were isolated from the cells after around eleven days of culture. Generated by immunoSEQ multiplex PCR, the TCRdb table keeps only in-frame clones and is missing some. The sample records 32,000 or so clones, more than 75% being singletons. These receptors' antigens are unknown. Sample: CD4+ T cells from PBMCs, cultured in vitro. Receptors were obtained from a human donor in good health.

This clone is a singleton in its sample. This chain links TRBV7-9 with TRBJ2-7, with 10 bases identical to TRBD1. CDR1 and CDR2 (germline): SEHNR, FQNEAQ (reference sequence). The CDR3 extends over 15 amino acids. V lost 5 bases to trimming and J lost 4 bases; unmatched junction nucleotides: 8. CDR3 sequence reads: CASSPGQGRVYEQYF. As DNA, the CDR3 is TGTGCCAGCAGCCCGGGACAGGGGAGGGTTTACGAGCAGTACTTC. Filled out from reference TRBV7-9 and TRBJ2-7, the complete variable domain reads DTGVSQNPRHKITKRGQNVTFRCDPISEHNRLYWYRQTLGQGPEFLTYFQNEAQLEKSRLLSDRFSAERPKGSFSTLEIQRTEQGDSAMYLCASSPGQGRVYEQYFGPGTRLTVT.

The rearrangement joins TRBV12-2 to TRBJ1-2. TRBV12-2 is designated a pseudogene. CDR3 length equals 14 residues. As DNA, the CDR3 is TGTGCAAGTCGCCGGGCAGCGGTAATCTATGGCTACACCTTC. As protein: CASRRAAVIYGYTF.

The V and J genes are TRBV18 and TRBJ1-2; D perhaps matches TRBD1 (5 bases). This CDR3 has 15 residues. CDR1 and CDR2 from the germline V gene are KGHSH and LQKENI. V lost 2 bases and J lost 8, with 18 bases in between. The CDR3 loop is CASSPEAREYMGYTF. The CDR3 nucleotides read TGTGCCAGCTCACCAGAAGCCAGGGAATATATGGGCTACACCTTC.

The CDR3 protein is CASSQSRGLGTEAFF. In DNA form, the CDR3 reads TGTGCCAGCAGTCAGTCCAGGGGGCTTGGCACTGAAGCTTTCTTT. V is TRBV6-2 or TRBV6-3 and J is TRBJ1-1, with 8 positions matching TRBD1. The V gene end was trimmed by 5 bases and the J gene end by 4 bases; junction bases not matched to a gene: 9. Germline loops: CDR1 MNHEY, CDR2 SVGEGT. The CDR3 loop spans 15 amino acids.

This CDR3 is CASSTQGGGNSPLHF. In DNA, the CDR3 is TGTGCCAGCAGCACTCAAGGGGGGGGTAATTCACCCCTCCACTTT. This chain links TRBV11-2 with TRBJ1-6, with D tentatively TRBD1 (6 bases). CDR1 is SGHAT, CDR2 FQNNGV, per germline. The ends were cut back, 5 bases at V and 6 bases at J, with 14 bases in the middle. The CDR3 is 15 residues long.

V is TRBV18 and J is TRBJ2-7, with D possibly TRBD2 on 6 matching bases. The CDR3 sequence is 16 residues long. Germline CDR1 reads KGHSH; CDR2 reads LQKENI. V lost 5 bases and J lost 1, with 18 bases in between. DNA for the CDR3: TGTGCCAGCTCAGGACGGATTAGCGGCTCTTCCTACGAGCAGTACTTC. The encoded protein is CASSGRISGSSYEQYF.

The J gene is TRBJ2-3, the V gene TRBV12-3 or TRBV12-4; tentative D call: TRBD1 (6 bases). With 5 bases removed from V and 6 bases from J, the gap between germline ends came to 9 bases. The CDR3 totals 12 residues. The CDR3 sequence is CASSPQGDTQYF. CDR3 DNA: TGTGCCAGCAGTCCGCAGGGGGATACGCAGTATTTT.

CDR3 protein: CASSLSINQPQHF. The CDR3 DNA follows: TGTGCCAGCAGCTTATCGATTAATCAGCCCCAGCATTTT. This chain links TRBV7-9 with TRBJ1-5, with D unresolved. The germline V and J ends were trimmed by 2 bases and 4 bases, with 6 bases remaining between them. This CDR3 comprises 13 residues. Germline V gene data show CDR1 as SEHNR and CDR2 as FQNEAQ (reference sequence).

The chain is built from TRBV5-1 and TRBJ2-5; TRBD1 aligns across 9 bases. Germline V gives CDR1 SGHRS, CDR2 YFSETQ. With V trimmed by 4 bases and J by 4 bases, 5 bases remained unmatched. This CDR3 is built from 14 residues. For the CDR3, the DNA is TGCGCCAGCAGCGAGGGACAGGGAGTAGAGACCCAGTACTTC. Protein: CASSEGQGVETQYF.

This chain connects TRBV5-5 to TRBJ2-2, with 11 positions matching TRBD2. The V and J ends lost 3 bases and 5 bases, in that order; junction bases with no gene match: 9. CDR1 and CDR2 from the germline V gene are SGHKS and YYEKEE (reference sequence). CDR3 length: 17 residues. This CDR3 is CASSSFFGTSGTGELFF. CDR3 nucleotides: TGTGCCAGCAGCTCTTTTTTCGGGACTAGCGGTACCGGGGAGCTGTTTTTT. Looking up the rest from reference TRBV5-5 and TRBJ2-2 gives the full variable domain: DAGVTQSPTHLIKTRGQQVTLRCSPISGHKSVSWYQQVLGQGPQFIFQYYEKEERGRGNFPDRFSARQFPNYSSELNVNALLLGDSALYLCASSSFFGTSGTGELFFGEGSRLTVL.

The rearrangement uses TRBV10-3 and TRBJ2-7, with 10 bases matching TRBD1. The CDR3 consists of 14 residues. V shed 4 bases, J shed 7 bases, and the junction held 7 bases outside the gene matches. Looked up from germline, CDR1 is ENHRY and CDR2 is SYGVKD. The CDR3 DNA follows: TGTGCCATCAGTGGGGGGACAGGGGAGGGAGAGCAGTACTTC. This translates into CAISGGTGEGEQYF.

This clone was detected a few times. The chain uses TRBV20-1 and TRBJ1-2; D gene unclear. This CDR3 comprises 11 residues. The germline V gene has CDR1 DFQATT and CDR2 SNEGSKA (reference sequence). Trimming pared 4 bases from V and 6 bases from J, leaving 9 bases between. The CDR3 region is CSANPRDGYTF. The CDR3 nucleotides are TGCAGTGCTAACCCGAGAGATGGCTACACCTTC.

This clone was counted a few times. The V call is TRBV19, the J call TRBJ1-2; TRBD1 might be the D (5 bases). The CDR3 has 14 residues. V lost 8 bases to trimming and J lost 5 bases, with 18 bases between them. The germline V gene encodes CDR1 LNHDA and CDR2 SQIVND (reference sequence). DNA of the CDR3: TGTGCCAGTGCCCTAGACAGACCGAGATATGGCTACACCTTC. Protein product: CASALDRPRYGYTF.

The chain's CDR3 is CSASVGQLGEKLFF. CDR3 DNA sequence: TGCAGTGCTAGTGTCGGACAGTTGGGAGAAAAACTGTTTTTT. V is TRBV20-1 and J is TRBJ1-4; TRBD1 might be the D (6 bases). The V end lost 3 bases, the J end lost 8 bases, and 16 bases lay between the germline ends. The CDR3 has 14 residues. Germline CDR1 is DFQATT and CDR2 is SNEGSKA (reference sequence).

This chain joins TRBV7-8 and TRBJ2-1; tentative D call: TRBD1 (6 bases). Trimming left V 1 base short and J 0 bases short, with 10 bases between. Germline assignment: CDR1 SGHVS and CDR2 FQNEAQ. The CDR3 loop spans 16 amino acids. The CDR3 bases are TGTGCCAGCAGCTTAGGGTTAGGGGGCTCCTACAATGAGCAGTTCTTC. It encodes CASSLGLGGSYNEQFF.

This chain uses TRBV9 with TRBJ1-3, with 8 bases lining up with TRBD1. The CDR3 loop spans 15 amino acids. Germline V lookup: CDR1 SGDLS, CDR2 YYNGEE. With 3 bases clipped from V and 2 bases from J, the junction kept 4 bases outside the gene matches. The CDR3 reads CASSGSGQAGNTIYF. CDR3 bases: TGTGCCAGCAGCGGATCGGGACAGGCTGGAAACACCATATATTTT.

The chain employs TRBV2 and TRBJ2-5; possible D gene TRBD1, 6 bases. The CDR3 is made up of 14 amino acids. Germline CDR1 and CDR2: SNHLY and FYNNEI. Trimming took 7 bases from V and 2 from J, leaving 14 bases between them. The CDR3 bases are TGTGCCAGCATCTATGGGGGCTCACAAGAGACCCAGTACTTC. Encoded protein: CASIYGGSQETQYF.

The chain has TRBV7-2 and TRBJ2-7; 11 bases line up with TRBD2. Germline lookup yields CDR1 SGHTA and CDR2 FQGNSA. The CDR3 totals 19 residues. With V trimmed by 5 bases and J by 5 bases, 20 bases remained unmatched. This chain's CDR3 is CASSERGGSASGRTNEQYF. Here the CDR3 DNA reads TGTGCCAGCAGCGAAAGGGGGGGAAGTGCTAGCGGGAGGACCAACGAGCAGTACTTC.